This is a list of T cell receptor beta chains from one sample in a study of shared clonotypes between healthy human individuals. Sequencing was performed with immunoSEQ multiplex PCR; in TCRdb, only in-frame clones are kept and a portion is missing. The sample lists about 680,000 clones; 73% were seen once. Sequenced: memory CD4+ T cells sorted from blood. The source is a young woman in good health. The CDR3 runs from the conserved cysteine through the conserved F or W. A D gene is named only where the DNA matches it firmly. Only some rows state a clone size, as once, few, many or a class for expanded clones.

d_call j_call v_call clone_size cdr3_aa cdr3_nt
. TRBJ2-7 TRBV5-4 . CASSWAGEMDYEQYF TGTGCCAGCAGCTGGGCAGGGGAAATGGATTACGAGCAGTACTTC
. TRBJ2-7 TRBV11-2 . CASSLEMASSEQYF TGTGCCAGCAGCTTAGAAATGGCTAGTTCCGAGCAGTACTTC
. TRBJ1-2 TRBV5-6 once CASSPRTDNYGYTF TGTGCCAGCAGCCCCCGGACCGACAACTATGGCTACACCTTC
. TRBJ2-2 TRBV11-2 . CASSGGREGYTGELFF TGTGCCAGCAGCGGGGGCAGGGAAGGGTACACCGGGGAGCTGTTTTTT
. TRBJ1-1 TRBV4-1 . CASSRTPDTEAFF TGCGCCAGCAGCCGCACCCCGGATACTGAAGCTTTCTTT
. TRBJ2-7 TRBV27 . CAVKGGTSYEQYF TGTGCCGTAAAGGGCGGGACCTCCTACGAGCAGTACTTC
. TRBJ1-5 TRBV19 . CASSITGPSNQPQHF TGTGCCAGTAGTATAACGGGTCCTAGCAATCAGCCCCAGCATTTT
TRBD2 TRBJ2-7 TRBV5-6 . CASSLTVTPGLAMHEQYF TGTGCCAGCAGCTTGACGGTCACACCGGGACTAGCGATGCACGAGCAGTACTTC
. TRBJ2-7 TRBV19 once CASSRTTGRYEQYF TGTGCCAGTAGTAGAACTACAGGGAGGTACGAGCAGTACTTC
. TRBJ2-7 TRBV9 . CASSVDGTLVFEQYF TGTGCCAGCAGCGTAGACGGGACCCTGGTTTTCGAGCAGTACTTC
TRBD1 TRBJ1-2 TRBV19 . CASHRGGTDPNYGYTF TGTGCCAGTCACAGGGGGGGGACTGATCCTAACTATGGCTACACCTTC
. TRBJ2-6 TRBV5-1 . CASSARLGSGANVLTF TGCGCCAGCAGCGCCCGACTGGGCTCTGGGGCCAACGTCCTGACTTTC
. TRBJ2-5 TRBV7-7 . CASSRSGTGETQYF TGTGCCAGCAGCCGCTCCGGGACTGGAGAGACCCAGTACTTC
. TRBJ1-3 TRBV9 . CASSVAPSSGNTIYF TGTGCCAGCAGCGTAGCCCCGAGCTCTGGAAACACCATATATTTT
. TRBJ1-5 TRBV5-4 few CASSFWGHGNQPQHF TGTGCCAGCAGCTTTTGGGGTCACGGCAATCAGCCCCAGCATTTT
TRBD1 TRBJ2-7 TRBV6-5 . CASGTGPYEQYF TGTGCCAGCGGGACAGGCCCCTACGAGCAGTACTTC
. TRBJ1-2 TRBV5-1 few CASSDQTGSGYTF TGCGCCAGCAGCGACCAAACAGGAAGCGGCTACACCTTC
. TRBJ2-7 TRBV28 . CASSTNRYSYEQYF TGTGCCAGCAGTACGAATCGTTACTCCTACGAGCAGTACTTC
. TRBJ1-1 TRBV15 . CATSSDPLGGRHGGNTEAFF TGTGCCACCAGCAGCGACCCGCTAGGGGGACGTCATGGGGGTAACACTGAAGCTTTCTTT
. TRBJ1-1 TRBV11-2 . CASSLEAMNTEAFF TGTGCCAGCAGCTTAGAGGCTATGAACACTGAAGCTTTCTTT
TRBD2 TRBJ2-2 TRBV11-3 . CASSLGGGTGELFF TGTGCCAGCAGCTTGGGCGGGGGCACCGGGGAGCTGTTTTTT
TRBD1 TRBJ2-7 TRBV7-2 . CASSDYGQAFKQYF TGTGCCAGCAGCGACTACGGACAGGCCTTCAAGCAGTACTTC
TRBD2 TRBJ2-2 TRBV11-2 . CASSKRTGTSGKWELFF TGTGCCAGCTCTAAGAGGACCGGGACTAGCGGGAAGTGGGAGCTGTTTTTT
. TRBJ1-1 TRBV6-1 few CASSGEGFLGAFF TGTGCCAGCAGTGGTGAGGGCTTTTTGGGTGCTTTCTTT
TRBD1 TRBJ2-7 TRBV10-3 . CATRGDRGRWEQYF TGTGCCACCCGCGGGGACAGGGGGCGTTGGGAGCAGTACTTC
. TRBJ1-2 TRBV5-6 . CASSLVQPNYGYTF TGTGCCAGCAGCTTGGTTCAGCCTAACTATGGCTACACCTTC
TRBD1 TRBJ1-5 TRBV2 . CASRPGGPNQPQHF TGTGCCAGCCGGCCAGGGGGGCCGAATCAGCCCCAGCATTTT
TRBD1 TRBJ2-1 TRBV2 . CASSRTGLYNEQFF TGTGCCAGCAGCCGGACAGGGCTATACAATGAGCAGTTCTTC
. TRBJ2-5 TRBV27 . CASSLLGSVKTQYF TGTGCCAGCAGTTTATTGGGAAGTGTTAAGACCCAGTACTTC
TRBD2 TRBJ2-1 TRBV7-8 . CASSLPRLAGEYVDEQFF TGTGCCAGCAGCTTACCTAGGCTAGCGGGAGAATACGTTGATGAGCAGTTCTTC
. TRBJ1-1 TRBV19 . CASIEVGLNTEAFF TGTGCCAGTATCGAGGTCGGATTGAACACTGAAGCTTTCTTT
TRBD1 TRBJ2-7 TRBV10-3 once CAISGITGENEQYF TGTGCCATCAGTGGAATTACAGGGGAAAACGAGCAGTACTTC
TRBD2 TRBJ2-1 TRBV7-2 . CASSPDGSTSGVNEQFF TGTGCCAGCAGCCCTGACGGAAGCACTAGCGGGGTCAATGAGCAGTTCTTC
TRBD2 TRBJ2-2 TRBV2 . CASRSGSNTGELFF TGTGCCAGCAGGAGCGGGAGTAATACCGGGGAGCTGTTTTTT
. TRBJ2-1 TRBV19 . CASSISANSNEQFF TGTGCCAGTAGTATTAGCGCGAACAGCAATGAGCAGTTCTTC
. TRBJ1-4 TRBV5-1 few CASSPLPSAAGFNEKLFF TGCGCCAGCAGCCCCCTTCCATCGGCAGCGGGATTTAATGAAAAACTGTTTTTT
. TRBJ2-7 TRBV5-1 . CASSPGIPAAQYF TGCGCCAGCAGCCCCGGGATACCGGCCGCGCAGTACTTC
. TRBJ2-7 TRBV11-2 . CASRVGQGMGGQYF TGTGCCAGCAGGGTTGGCCAGGGCATGGGTGGGCAGTACTTC
TRBD2 TRBJ2-5 TRBV18 . CASSPRGLAGGETQYF TGTGCCAGCTCACCTCGAGGACTAGCGGGGGGCGAGACCCAGTACTTC
. TRBJ2-1 TRBV7-2 few CASSLAGTYNEQFF TGTGCCAGCAGCTTAGCCGGGACTTACAATGAGCAGTTCTTC
TRBD1 TRBJ2-3 TRBV27 . CASSLSPQGPDTQYF TGTGCCAGCAGTTTATCCCCACAGGGGCCAGATACGCAGTATTTT
. TRBJ2-5 TRBV2 . CASSQGETQYF TGTGCCAGCTCCCAGGGGGAGACCCAGTACTTC
TRBD1 TRBJ1-1 TRBV27 . CASSFRFDPGQGYTEAFF TGTGCCAGCAGTTTCAGATTTGATCCGGGACAGGGGTACACTGAAGCTTTCTTT
TRBD2 TRBJ2-3 TRBV25-1 . CASSEASGKGGDTQYF TGTGCCAGCAGTGAGGCTAGCGGGAAGGGCGGAGATACGCAGTATTTT
. TRBJ2-1 TRBV20-1 . CRVPDNEQFF TGCAGAGTTCCTGACAATGAGCAGTTCTTC